This entry describes one T cell receptor (beta chain). Its target is not known. Per sample, 10^5 or so TCR templates underwent assay. Here immunoSEQ multiplex PCR was the method, and the copy in TCRdb shows in-frame clones only, minus some. The profile shows about 40,000 clones, around 90% of them singletons. The sample belongs to a study of siplizumab effects on memory and regulatory T cells. Regarding the study as a whole: In unstimulated cells, naive T cells appeared more diverse than memory T cells and seemed major alloresponse contributors. Alloreactive clones mapping to unstimulated subsets formed only a minor fraction.

Trimming shortened V by 0 bases and J by 2 bases, and 10 bases separated the two germline ends. CDR3 length equals 15 residues. Germline CDR1 and CDR2: MNHEY and SMNVEV (reference sequence). The V gene is TRBV27, the J gene TRBJ1-2; D is uncertain. The receptor was derived from a human donor in good health. Sequencing was carried out using naive CD4+ T cells sorted from blood. CDR3 sequence (DNA): TGTGCCAGCAGTTTATCCCGGACTTCGAACTATGGCTACACCTTC. This codes for CASSLSRTSNYGYTF.